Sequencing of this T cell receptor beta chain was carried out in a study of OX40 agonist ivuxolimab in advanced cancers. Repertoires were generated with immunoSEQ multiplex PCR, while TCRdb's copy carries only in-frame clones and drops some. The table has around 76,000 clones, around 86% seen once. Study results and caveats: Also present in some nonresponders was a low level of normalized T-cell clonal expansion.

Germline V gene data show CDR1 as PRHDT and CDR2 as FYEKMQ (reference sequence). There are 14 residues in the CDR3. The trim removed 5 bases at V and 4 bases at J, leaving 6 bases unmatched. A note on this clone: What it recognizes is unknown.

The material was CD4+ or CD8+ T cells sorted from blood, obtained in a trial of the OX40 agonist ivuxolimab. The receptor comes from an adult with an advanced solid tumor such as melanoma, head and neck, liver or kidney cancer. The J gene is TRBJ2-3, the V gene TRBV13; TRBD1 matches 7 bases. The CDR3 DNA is TGTGCCAGCAGCCCTGACAGGGTGCCAGATACGCAGTATTTT. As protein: CASSPDRVPDTQYF.